The 9 T cell receptor beta chains given below trace back to one sample, sequenced in a study of cytomegalovirus exposure and HLA in healthy donors. The PCR had 60 Vbeta and 13 Jbeta primers. Produced via immunoSEQ multiplex PCR; TCRdb's table is partial and in-frame only. The table shows around 150,000 clones, with about four fifths occurring only once. The sample taken for sequencing was PBMCs. The receptors here all came from a male donor in good health and CMV-seropositive.

This clone was recorded a few times. This sequence joins TRBV7-9 and TRBJ1-3; D might be TRBD1 (6 bases). Trimming shortened V by 6 bases and J by 0 bases, and 9 bases separated the two germline ends. The germline V gene has CDR1 SEHNR and CDR2 FQNEAQ (reference sequence). The CDR3 has 14 residues. CDR3 nucleotide sequence: TGTGCCAGCAGAACAGGGTACTCTGGAAACACCATATATTTT. Translating it yields CASRTGYSGNTIYF.

The rearrangement uses TRBV10-3 and TRBJ2-1; D ambiguous. V was cut by 3 bases and J by 0 bases, with 9 bases left in between. The CDR3 runs 15 residues. Germline V gene lookup returns CDR1 ENHRY and CDR2 SYGVKD. The CDR3 is CAISDLVSSYNEQFF. CDR3 sequence (DNA): TGTGCCATCAGTGATCTGGTGAGCTCCTACAATGAGCAGTTCTTC.

This chain uses TRBV13 with TRBJ2-7; tentatively, D is TRBD1 (5 bases). The CDR3 contains 14 residues. The V gene lost 5 bases and the J gene lost 4 bases, with 15 bases spanning the gap. Per the germline V gene, CDR1 is PRHDT and CDR2 is FYEKMQ (reference sequence). CDR3 nucleotides: TGTGCCAGCAGCGCTCAGGGTAACAGATACGAGCAGTACTTC. The encoded protein is CASSAQGNRYEQYF.

The chain has TRBV19 and TRBJ1-6, with 8 nucleotides matching TRBD1. Germline CDR1 and CDR2: LNHDA and SQIVND (reference sequence). J gave up 5 bases and V 6 bases, and 21 bases lay outside the gene matches. This CDR3 is built from 20 residues. CDR3 nucleotide sequence: TGTGCCAGTAGGGTAGGTCTCATCGGACAGGGCCGACTACATAATTCACCCCTCCACTTT. Its translation: CASRVGLIGQGRLHNSPLHF. The variable domain in full, with the rest retrieved from reference TRBV19 and TRBJ1-6, is DGGITQSPKYLFRKEGQNVTLSCEQNLNHDAMYWYRQDPGQGLRLIYYSQIVNDFQKGDIAEGYSVSREKKESFPLTVTSAQKNPTAFYLCASRVGLIGQGRLHNSPLHFGNGTRLTVT.

This rearrangement joins TRBV27 to TRBJ2-1; D gene unclear. Trimming cost V 4 bases and J 8 bases, with 18 bases left between them. Germline CDR1 reads MNHEY; CDR2 reads SMNVEV (reference sequence). The CDR3 totals 15 residues. Here the CDR3 DNA reads TGTGCCAGCAGTTCCTCCGACACCACAGCCGATGAGCAGTTCTTC. Its translation is CASSSSDTTADEQFF.

This clone has a count of ten or more. The V call is TRBV4-2, the J call TRBJ2-1; 9 nucleotides line up with TRBD2. The V gene end was trimmed by 0 bases and the J gene end by 6 bases; junction bases not matched to a gene: 6. Germline V CDR1 and CDR2: LGHNA, YNFKEQ. The CDR3 is made up of 16 amino acids. The CDR3 nucleotides read TGTGCCAGCAGCCAAGATGATGCGCGGGGGGGCAATGAGCAGTTCTTC. The encoded protein is CASSQDDARGGNEQFF.

The chain employs TRBV19 and TRBJ2-6; D not certain. The germline V and J ends were trimmed by 1 base and 0 bases, with 4 bases remaining between them. Looked up from germline, CDR1 is LNHDA and CDR2 is SQIVND (reference sequence). There are 15 residues in the CDR3. CDR3 sequence reads: CASSIVHSGANVLTF. The DNA for the CDR3 is TGTGCCAGTAGTATAGTCCACTCTGGGGCCAACGTCCTGACTTTC.

This chain connects TRBV5-1 to TRBJ2-1, with a tentative D call TRBD2 (5 bases). Germline V lookup: CDR1 SGHRS, CDR2 YFSETQ. The CDR3 runs 14 residues. Between the trimmed V and J ends, which lost 0 bases and 9 bases, there was a span of 13 bases. CDR3 coding DNA: TGCGCCAGCAGCTTGGGGGCGGTCGAGGGTGAGCAGTTCTTC. Residues: CASSLGAVEGEQFF.

Worth noting for this clone: In the same sample, other DNA sequences code for this CDR3. V and J are TRBV7-2 and TRBJ1-2; possible D gene TRBD1, 5 bases. V was shortened by 5 bases and J by 4 bases, with 11 bases between the two germline ends. The germline V gene has CDR1 SGHTA and CDR2 FQGNSA. The CDR3 is 13 amino acids. The CDR3 sequence: CASSPSGGYGYTF. The CDR3 DNA sequence: TGTGCCAGCAGCCCTTCGGGGGGCTATGGCTACACCTTC. The full variable domain, in which reference TRBV7-2 and TRBJ1-2 provide the parts outside the CDR3, is GAGVSQSPSNKVTEKGKDVELRCDPISGHTALYWYRQSLGQGLEFLIYFQGNSAPDKSGLPSDRFSAERTGGSVSTLTIQRTQQEDSAVYLCASSPSGGYGYTFGSGTRLTVV.